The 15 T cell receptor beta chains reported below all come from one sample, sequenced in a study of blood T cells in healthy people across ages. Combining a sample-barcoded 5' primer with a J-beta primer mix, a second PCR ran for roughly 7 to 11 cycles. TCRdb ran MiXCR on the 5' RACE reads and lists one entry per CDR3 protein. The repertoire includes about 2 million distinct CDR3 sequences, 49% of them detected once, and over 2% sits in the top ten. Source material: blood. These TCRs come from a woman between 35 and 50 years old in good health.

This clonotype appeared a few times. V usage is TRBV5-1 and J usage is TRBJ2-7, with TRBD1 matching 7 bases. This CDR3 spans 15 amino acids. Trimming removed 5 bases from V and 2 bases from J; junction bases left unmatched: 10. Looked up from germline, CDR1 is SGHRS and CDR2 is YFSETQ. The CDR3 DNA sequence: TGCGCCAGCAGAAGGGAACAGGGGCCCCCCTACGAGCAGTACTTC. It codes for CASRREQGPPYEQYF.

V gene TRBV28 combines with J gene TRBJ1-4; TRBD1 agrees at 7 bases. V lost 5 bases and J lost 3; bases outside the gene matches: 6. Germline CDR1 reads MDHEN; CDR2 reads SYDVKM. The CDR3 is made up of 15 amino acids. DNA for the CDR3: TGTGCCAGCAGTCTGGGACAGACCTCTAATGAAAAACTGTTTTTT. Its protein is CASSLGQTSNEKLFF.

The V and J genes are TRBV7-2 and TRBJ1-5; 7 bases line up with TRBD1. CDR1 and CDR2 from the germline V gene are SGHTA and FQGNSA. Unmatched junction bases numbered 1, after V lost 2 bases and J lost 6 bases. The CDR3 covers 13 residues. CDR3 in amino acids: CASSLTGAQPQHF. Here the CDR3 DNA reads TGTGCCAGCAGCTTAACAGGGGCTCAGCCCCAGCATTTT.

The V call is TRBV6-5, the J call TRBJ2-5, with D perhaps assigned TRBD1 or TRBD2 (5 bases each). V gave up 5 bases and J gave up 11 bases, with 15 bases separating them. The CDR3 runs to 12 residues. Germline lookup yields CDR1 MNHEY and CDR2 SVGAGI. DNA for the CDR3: TGTGCCAGCAGTCAGGGCGAAGGGGAGCAGTACTTC. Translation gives CASSQGEGEQYF.

The CDR3 spells CASSPLGPTPLHF. DNA of the CDR3: TGTGCCAGCAGCCCATTGGGGCCGACACCCCTCCACTTT. The chain has TRBV7-2 and TRBJ1-6; D perhaps matches TRBD1 (5 bases). The CDR3 is 13 amino acids. The germline CDR1 and CDR2 sequences are SGHTA and FQGNSA. The V end lost 5 bases, the J end lost 11 bases, and 13 bases lay between the germline ends.

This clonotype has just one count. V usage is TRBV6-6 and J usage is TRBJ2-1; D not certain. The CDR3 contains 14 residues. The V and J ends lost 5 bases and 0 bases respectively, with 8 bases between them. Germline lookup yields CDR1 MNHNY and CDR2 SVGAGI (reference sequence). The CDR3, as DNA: TGTGCCAGCAGTACCCTTCCCTCCTACAATGAGCAGTTCTTC. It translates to CASSTLPSYNEQFF.

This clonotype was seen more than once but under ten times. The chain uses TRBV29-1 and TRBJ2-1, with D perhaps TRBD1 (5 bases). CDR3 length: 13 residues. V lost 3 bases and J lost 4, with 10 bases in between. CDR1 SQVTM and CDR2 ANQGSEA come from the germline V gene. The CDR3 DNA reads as TGCAGCGTTGAGGGGCCGACGTACAATGAGCAGTTCTTC. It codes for CSVEGPTYNEQFF.

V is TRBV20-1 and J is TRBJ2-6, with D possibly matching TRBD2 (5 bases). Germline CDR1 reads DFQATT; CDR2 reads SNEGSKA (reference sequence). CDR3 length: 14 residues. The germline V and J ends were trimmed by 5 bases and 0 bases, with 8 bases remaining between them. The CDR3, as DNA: TGCAGTGCTTCCCGGGACTCTGGGGCCAACGTCCTGACTTTC. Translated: CSASRDSGANVLTF.

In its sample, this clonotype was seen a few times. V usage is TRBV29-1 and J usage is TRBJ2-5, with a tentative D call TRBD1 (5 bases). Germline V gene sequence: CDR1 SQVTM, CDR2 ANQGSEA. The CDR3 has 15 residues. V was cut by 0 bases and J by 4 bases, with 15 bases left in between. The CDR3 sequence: CSVEEQWGASETQYF. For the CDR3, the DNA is TGCAGCGTTGAAGAGCAGTGGGGCGCGTCAGAGACCCAGTACTTC. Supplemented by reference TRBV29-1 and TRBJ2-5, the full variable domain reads SAVISQKPSRDICQRGTSLTIQCQVDSQVTMMFWYRQQPGQSLTLIATANQGSEATYESGFVIDKFPISRPNLTFSTLTVSNMSPEDSSIYLCSVEEQWGASETQYFGPGTRLLVL.

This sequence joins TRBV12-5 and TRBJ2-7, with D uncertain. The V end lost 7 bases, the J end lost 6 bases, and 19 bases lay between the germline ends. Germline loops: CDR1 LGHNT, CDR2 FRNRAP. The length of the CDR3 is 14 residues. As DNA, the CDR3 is TGTGCTAGTGCCCGGGCGGTAACCCCCTCCGAGCAGTACTTC. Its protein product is CASARAVTPSEQYF.

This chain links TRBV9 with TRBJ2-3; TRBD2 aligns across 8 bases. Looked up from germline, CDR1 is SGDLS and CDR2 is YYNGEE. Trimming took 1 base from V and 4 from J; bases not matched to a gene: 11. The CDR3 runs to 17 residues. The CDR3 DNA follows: TGTGCCAGCAGCGTAATGCCGAGCGGGGGCCCGGCAGATACGCAGTATTTT. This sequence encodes CASSVMPSGGPADTQYF.

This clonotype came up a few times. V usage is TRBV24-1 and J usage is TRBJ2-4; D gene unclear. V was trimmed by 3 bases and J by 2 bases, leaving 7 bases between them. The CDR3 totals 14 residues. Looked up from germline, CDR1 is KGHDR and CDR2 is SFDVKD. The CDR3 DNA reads TGTGCCACCAGTGATAAGGGTTCCAAAAACATTCAGTACTTC. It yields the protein CATSDKGSKNIQYF.

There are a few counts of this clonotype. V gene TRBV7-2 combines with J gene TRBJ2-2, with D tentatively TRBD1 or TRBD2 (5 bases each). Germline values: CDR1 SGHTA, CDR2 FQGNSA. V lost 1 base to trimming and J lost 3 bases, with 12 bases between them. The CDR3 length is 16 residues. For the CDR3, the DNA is TGTGCCAGCAGCTTAGGCCGGGACCGGGACACCGGGGAGCTGTTTTTT. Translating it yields CASSLGRDRDTGELFF.

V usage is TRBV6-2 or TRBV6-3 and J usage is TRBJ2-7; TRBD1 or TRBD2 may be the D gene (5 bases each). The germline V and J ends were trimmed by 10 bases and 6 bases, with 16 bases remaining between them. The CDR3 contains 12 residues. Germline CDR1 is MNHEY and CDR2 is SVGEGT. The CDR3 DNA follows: TGTGCCACCAGGGATCCGGGACGCGAGCAGTACTTC. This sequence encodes CATRDPGREQYF.

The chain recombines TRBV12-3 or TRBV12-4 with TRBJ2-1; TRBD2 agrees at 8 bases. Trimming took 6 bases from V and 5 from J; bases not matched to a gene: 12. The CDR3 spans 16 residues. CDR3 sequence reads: CASRGLLAAEHNEQFF. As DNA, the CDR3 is TGTGCCAGCAGGGGCTTACTAGCGGCTGAACACAATGAGCAGTTCTTC.